These 22 T cell receptor beta chains share one sample of origin, sequenced in a study of blood T cell repertoires in COVID-19. Sequencing used immunoSEQ multiplex PCR; TCRdb keeps in-frame clones, though not all of them. Seen here are about 55,000 clones, over 80% observed once, and the top ten hold about 3.6%. Sequencing used peripheral blood. The origin of the receptors is a man aged 40-50 years with COVID-19, enrolled during active disease.

This clone was seen a handful of times. The chain uses TRBV27 and TRBJ2-7; 10 bases match TRBD1. Per the germline V gene, CDR1 is MNHEY and CDR2 is SMNVEV (reference sequence). Losses at the gene ends were 5 bases for V and 0 bases for J; bases not matched to a gene: 4. The CDR3 is made up of 15 amino acids. CDR3 coding DNA: TGTGCCAGCAGTCCCTGGACAGGGGGCTCCTACGAGCAGTACTTC. Its protein is CASSPWTGGSYEQYF.

The V gene is TRBV12-3 or TRBV12-4, the J gene TRBJ2-3, with D possibly being TRBD2 (5 bases). The CDR3 extends over 13 amino acids. V was trimmed by 4 bases and J by 7 bases, leaving 12 bases between them. The CDR3 bases are TGTGCCAGCAGTTCGGACTTAAGGAATACGCAGTATTTT. Amino acids: CASSSDLRNTQYF.

The J gene is TRBJ1-5, the V gene TRBV3-1 (or the pseudogene TRBV3-2), with TRBD1 as a possible D gene (5 bases). Trimming removed 6 bases at V and 0 bases at J, with 15 bases between. The CDR3 is made up of 16 amino acids. Germline V CDR1 and CDR2: LGHDT, YNNKEL (reference sequence). The CDR3 sequence: CASSAGLQNSNQPQHF. CDR3 nucleotide sequence: TGTGCCAGCAGTGCGGGACTCCAGAATAGCAATCAGCCCCAGCATTTT.

This chain links TRBV3-1 (or the pseudogene TRBV3-2) with TRBJ2-3, with TRBD2 identical over 11 bases. The CDR3 runs to 17 residues. V was pared by 0 bases and J by 4 bases, with 6 bases of the junction left unmatched. The V gene's germline CDR1 is LGHDT and CDR2 YNNKEL (reference sequence). DNA of the CDR3: TGTGCCAGCAGCCAAGACACCCTAGCGGGAGGCTCAGATACGCAGTATTTT. This codes for CASSQDTLAGGSDTQYF.

This sequence joins TRBV12-3 or TRBV12-4 and TRBJ1-6; 8 positions agree with TRBD1. The CDR3 covers 13 residues. J lost 7 bases, V lost 6 bases, and 2 bases had no gene match. The CDR3 bases are TGTGCCAGCAGGGGACAGGAGAATTCACCCCTCCACTTT. Amino acid sequence: CASRGQENSPLHF.

The chain links TRBV7-2 to TRBJ1-4; 8 nucleotides agree with TRBD1. This CDR3 has 14 amino acids. CDR1 and CDR2 (germline): SGHTA, FQGNSA. V dropped 3 bases and J dropped 5; count of bases not matched to a gene: 2. CDR3 bases: TGTGCCAGCAGCTTCGGACAGGGCAATGAAAAACTGTTTTTT. Amino acid sequence: CASSFGQGNEKLFF.

The chain employs TRBV5-1 and TRBJ2-3; maybe TRBD2 (5 bases). V gave up 3 bases and J gave up 6 bases, with 14 bases separating them. The germline CDR1 and CDR2 sequences are SGHRS and YFSETQ. The CDR3 extends over 14 amino acids. The CDR3 DNA reads TGCGCCAGCAGCTACCGACTAACGGGGGATACGCAGTATTTT. It is translated as CASSYRLTGDTQYF. Variable domain in full (rest from reference TRBV5-1 and TRBJ2-3): KAGVTQTPRYLIKTRGQQVTLSCSPISGHRSVSWYQQTPGQGLQFLFEYFSETQRNKGNFPGRFSGRQFSNSRSEMNVSTLELGDSALYLCASSYRLTGDTQYFGPGTRLTVL.

The V gene is TRBV2, the J gene TRBJ1-6; no clear D gene. The length of the CDR3 is 13 residues. Germline V CDR1 and CDR2: SNHLY, FYNNEI. V was shortened by 2 bases and J by 7 bases, with 6 bases between the two germline ends. The CDR3 loop is CASSELVNSPLHF. The CDR3 DNA reads TGTGCCAGCAGTGAATTAGTGAATTCACCCCTCCACTTT.

The chain uses TRBV3-1 (or the pseudogene TRBV3-2) and TRBJ2-3; TRBD2 agrees at 11 bases. V gave up 5 bases and J gave up 2 bases; unmatched junction bases: 12. From germline, CDR1 is LGHDT and CDR2 YNNKEL (reference sequence). The CDR3 length is 18 residues. In nucleotides, the CDR3 is TGTGCCAGCAGCACCCTTGAGGCTAGCGGGGGGTCCACAGATACGCAGTATTTT. It translates to CASSTLEASGGSTDTQYF.

This clone was recorded a few times. J is TRBJ2-7 and V is TRBV29-1; D might be TRBD2 (5 bases). The length of the CDR3 is 11 residues. Germline CDR1 and CDR2: SQVTM and ANQGSEA. The V end lost 6 bases, the J end lost 6 bases, and 12 bases lay between the germline ends. CDR3: CSVRGYGEQYF. The CDR3 nucleotides read TGCAGCGTCCGGGGATATGGCGAGCAGTACTTC.

The chain uses TRBV27 and TRBJ2-7, with D perhaps TRBD1 (5 bases). Trimming stripped 0 bases from V and 3 bases from J, with 18 bases between. CDR1 and CDR2 (germline): MNHEY, SMNVEV (reference sequence). This CDR3 is built from 17 residues. Here the CDR3 DNA reads TGTGCCAGCAGTTTATCGATAATAGGGCAGGGTAGCTACGAGCAGTACTTC. It translates to CASSLSIIGQGSYEQYF.

This sequence joins TRBV19 and TRBJ2-7; D is perhaps TRBD2 (6 bases). CDR1 is LNHDA, CDR2 SQIVND, per germline (reference sequence). Trimming cost V 8 bases and J 0 bases, with 14 bases left between them. There are 14 residues in the CDR3. For the CDR3, the DNA is TGTGCCAGTGCTAGTCGGGACTCCTCCTACGAGCAGTACTTC. It yields the protein CASASRDSSYEQYF.

This sequence joins TRBV7-9 and TRBJ2-7; 9 nucleotides agree with TRBD1. The V and J ends lost 4 bases and 6 bases, in that order; junction bases with no gene match: 13. In germline, CDR1 is SEHNR, CDR2 FQNEAQ (reference sequence). CDR3 length: 16 amino acids. In nucleotides, the CDR3 is TGTGCCAGCAGCTCCCCTTCCGGGACAGGGCTTGGCGAGCAGTACTTC. Translated: CASSSPSGTGLGEQYF.

This clone was observed a few times. V usage is TRBV11-2 and J usage is TRBJ1-4, with 10 bases matching TRBD1. The CDR3 has 15 amino acids. The V gene's germline CDR1 is SGHAT and CDR2 FQNNGV. V trimming: 6 bases; J trimming: 3 bases; junction bases outside the gene matches: 4. The CDR3 DNA reads TGTGCCAGCAGGGGACAGGGGTCCGCTAATGAAAAACTGTTTTTT. Translation: CASRGQGSANEKLFF.

The V gene is TRBV4-1, the J gene TRBJ2-7, with TRBD2 matching over 13 bases. CDR1 is MGHRA, CDR2 YSYEKL, per germline. The CDR3 totals 16 residues. The ends lost 4 bases at V and 5 bases at J; junction bases unmatched: 8. The CDR3 DNA follows: TGCGCCAGCAGCCTCCAACTAGCGGGGGGGCATAACGAGCAGTACTTC. It encodes CASSLQLAGGHNEQYF.

The chain uses TRBV6-4 and TRBJ2-7; possibly TRBD1 for D (6 bases). V lost 7 bases, J lost 6 bases, and 16 bases lay in between. Germline-derived CDR1 and CDR2 are MRHNA and SNTAGT. There are 13 residues in the CDR3. The DNA of the CDR3 is TGTGCCAGCACCCAGGGGTTGAGTTTCGAGCAGTACTTC. It codes for CASTQGLSFEQYF.

The V call is TRBV18, the J call TRBJ2-2; D ambiguous. Germline loops: CDR1 KGHSH, CDR2 LQKENI. The CDR3 totals 13 residues. The V gene lost 3 bases and the J gene lost 2 bases, with 4 bases spanning the gap. The CDR3 coding sequence is TGTGCCAGCTCACCGAGCAACACCGGGGAGCTGTTTTTT. This codes for CASSPSNTGELFF.

This chain links TRBV5-1 with TRBJ2-3; perhaps TRBD2 as D (5 bases). V lost 3 bases and J 3 bases, leaving 17 bases between the germline ends. The length of the CDR3 is 16 residues. Per germline, CDR1 SGHRS and CDR2 YFSETQ. The CDR3 protein is CASSSRGLGYTDTQYF. The CDR3 coding sequence is TGCGCCAGCAGCTCTCGCGGGTTGGGTTATACAGATACGCAGTATTTT.

The chain has TRBV4-1 and TRBJ2-1, with 9 bases aligning to TRBD2. V was pared by 1 base and J by 1 base, with 5 bases of the junction left unmatched. The CDR3 runs 17 residues. Germline V lookup: CDR1 MGHRA, CDR2 YSYEKL. The CDR3 DNA follows: TGCGCCAGCAGCCAAGGTCTAGCGGGAAGGTCCTACAATGAGCAGTTCTTC. This gives the protein CASSQGLAGRSYNEQFF.

The count of this clone is one. The chain employs TRBV6-5 and TRBJ1-2, with a possible D match to TRBD1 (6 bases). The V end lost 6 bases, the J end lost 4 bases, and 6 bases lay between the germline ends. CDR1 and CDR2 from the germline V gene are MNHEY and SVGAGI. The CDR3 runs to 11 residues. The CDR3 region has the DNA TGTGCCAGCAGGACAGGCTATGGCTACACCTTC. This gives the protein CASRTGYGYTF.

This clone was detected only a few times. The chain uses TRBV11-2 and TRBJ2-1; TRBD1 might be the D (6 bases). The CDR3 contains 16 residues. V lost 5 bases, J lost 2 bases, and 16 bases lay in between. The germline V gene encodes CDR1 SGHAT and CDR2 FQNNGV. CDR3 loop: CASSPMGAWTYNEQFF. As DNA, the CDR3 is TGTGCCAGCAGCCCCATGGGGGCCTGGACCTACAATGAGCAGTTCTTC.

The chain links TRBV18 to TRBJ1-2, with TRBD1 matching over 9 bases. The CDR3 extends over 17 amino acids. The trim removed 6 bases at V and 5 bases at J, leaving 16 bases unmatched. CDR1 KGHSH and CDR2 LQKENI come from the germline V gene. CDR3 sequence (DNA): TGTGCCAGCTCCGACGACAGGGGGTTCGGATCGAGTTATGGCTACACCTTC. This gives the protein CASSDDRGFGSSYGYTF.